This TCR beta chain originates from a study of blood T cells in healthy people across ages. Whole-study findings and limits: There were more naive CD4+ cells and higher diversity in long-lived donors than in aged donors.

Per sample, at least 6 micrograms of total RNA were extracted. PCR was performed a second time for roughly 7 to 12 cycles using a sample-barcoded 5' primer and a J-beta primer mix. All cDNA molecules were each tagged by a template-switch adaptor with 12 random nucleotides. MiXCR, run by TCRdb on the 5' RACE reads, gives a single entry per CDR3 protein. Here the sample spans 550,000 to 800,000 distinct CDR3 sequences, approximately 21% being singletons. On this clonotype: Antigen unknown.

Input material: blood. The clonotype originates from a man in his sixties or seventies in good health.

CDR3 region: CASSLIPGTSETSSYEQYF. The CDR3 bases are TGCGCCAGCAGCCTTATACCGGGGACTAGCGAGACCAGCTCCTACGAGCAGTACTTC. J is TRBJ2-7 and V is TRBV5-1, with 10 bases fitting TRBD2. CDR1 SGHRS and CDR2 YFSETQ come from the germline V gene. The CDR3 has 19 amino acids. J lost 0 bases, V lost 4 bases, and 16 bases had no gene match. Looking up the rest from reference TRBV5-1 and TRBJ2-7 gives the full variable domain: KAGVTQTPRYLIKTRGQQVTLSCSPISGHRSVSWYQQTPGQGLQFLFEYFSETQRNKGNFPGRFSGRQFSNSRSEMNVSTLELGDSALYLCASSLIPGTSETSSYEQYFGPGTRLTVT.